A selection of T cell receptor beta chains follows, all from one sample in a study of blood T cell repertoires in COVID-19. Repertoires were generated with immunoSEQ multiplex PCR, while TCRdb's copy carries only in-frame clones and drops some. The profile shows over 95,000 clones, less than 85% of them singletons. The sample was peripheral blood. Receptor source: a human donor in a cohort sampled during active COVID-19. The CDR3 runs from the conserved cysteine through the conserved F or W. Each record gives: V gene, D gene, J gene, clone size, CDR3 DNA, CDR3 protein. The D gene is left open where the match is weak. Clone sizes are given selectively: once, few, many, or a class where the clone is expanded.

v_call: TRBV28
d_call: TRBD1
j_call: TRBJ2-1
clone_size: -
cdr3_nt: TGTGCCAGCAGAGAACTGGACAGGGACAATGAGCAGTTCTTC
cdr3_aa: CASRELDRDNEQFF

v_call: TRBV18
d_call: -
j_call: TRBJ2-3
clone_size: -
cdr3_nt: TGTGCCAGCTCATCCAACACAGATACGCAGTATTTT
cdr3_aa: CASSSNTDTQYF

v_call: TRBV6-2/TRBV6-3
d_call: -
j_call: TRBJ2-2
clone_size: -
cdr3_nt: TGTGCCAGCAGCAAAGACAGGAACACCGGGGAGCTGTTTTTT
cdr3_aa: CASSKDRNTGELFF

v_call: TRBV6-5
d_call: TRBD1
j_call: TRBJ1-1
clone_size: -
cdr3_nt: TGTGCCAGCAGTTTGGGACAGGGACCGGCTTTCTTT
cdr3_aa: CASSLGQGPAFF

v_call: TRBV28
d_call: TRBD1
j_call: TRBJ2-1
clone_size: once
cdr3_nt: TGTGCCAGCAGTCTTGGTCCCGGGACAGGGCCTGAGCAGTTCTTC
cdr3_aa: CASSLGPGTGPEQFF

v_call: TRBV30
d_call: TRBD1
j_call: TRBJ2-1
clone_size: once
cdr3_nt: TGTGCCTTATGGACAGGGTGGGATGAGCAGTTCTTC
cdr3_aa: CALWTGWDEQFF

v_call: TRBV5-1
d_call: TRBD2
j_call: TRBJ2-7
clone_size: -
cdr3_nt: TGCGCCAGCAGCTTGGCCGGGACTAGCGGGGCCTACGAGCAGTACTTC
cdr3_aa: CASSLAGTSGAYEQYF

v_call: TRBV9
d_call: TRBD1
j_call: TRBJ1-4
clone_size: once
cdr3_nt: TGTGCCAGCAGCTTCCGGGACAGGGGTGGCGAAAAACTGTTTTTT
cdr3_aa: CASSFRDRGGEKLFF

v_call: TRBV6-2/TRBV6-3
d_call: -
j_call: TRBJ2-3
clone_size: -
cdr3_nt: TGTGCCAGCAGTTATGAGGGCTTGGGCGTTGATACGCAGTATTTT
cdr3_aa: CASSYEGLGVDTQYF

v_call: TRBV9
d_call: TRBD2
j_call: TRBJ2-1
clone_size: -
cdr3_nt: TGTGCCAGCAGCGTAAGGACTAGCGGGGGTTACAATGAGCAGTTCTTC
cdr3_aa: CASSVRTSGGYNEQFF

v_call: TRBV29-1
d_call: TRBD2
j_call: TRBJ2-1
clone_size: -
cdr3_nt: TGCAGTTATAGAGTAGCGGGGTCCTACAATGAGCAGTTCTTC
cdr3_aa: CSYRVAGSYNEQFF

v_call: TRBV6-1
d_call: -
j_call: TRBJ1-5
clone_size: -
cdr3_nt: TGTGCCAGCAGTGAACTGGGGCATCAGCCCCAGCATTTT
cdr3_aa: CASSELGHQPQHF

v_call: TRBV7-9
d_call: -
j_call: TRBJ1-1
clone_size: -
cdr3_nt: TGTGCCAGCAGTAAACGCCCAGGGGCGATGAACACTGAAGCTTTCTTT
cdr3_aa: CASSKRPGAMNTEAFF

v_call: TRBV27
d_call: TRBD2
j_call: TRBJ2-3
clone_size: -
cdr3_nt: TGTGCCAGCAGTTTATGGGCGGGGGGAGAAAAAGGATCGCAGTATTTT
cdr3_aa: CASSLWAGGEKGSQYF

v_call: TRBV5-1
d_call: -
j_call: TRBJ2-7
clone_size: once
cdr3_nt: TGCGCCAGCAGTTGGGGGCGCGAGCAGTACTTC
cdr3_aa: CASSWGREQYF

v_call: TRBV5-4
d_call: -
j_call: TRBJ1-6
clone_size: few
cdr3_nt: TGTGCCAGCAGCTTGCAGGGATCGAGGAATTCACCCCTCCACTTT
cdr3_aa: CASSLQGSRNSPLHF

v_call: TRBV12-3/TRBV12-4
d_call: -
j_call: TRBJ2-1
clone_size: -
cdr3_nt: TGTGCCAGCAGTTTACCCCCCTTAAATGAGCAGTTCTTC
cdr3_aa: CASSLPPLNEQFF

v_call: TRBV6-1
d_call: TRBD2
j_call: TRBJ2-7
clone_size: -
cdr3_nt: TGTGCCAGCAGCGAAGGACTAGCGGGGGTGGCACCTTACGAGCAGTACTTC
cdr3_aa: CASSEGLAGVAPYEQYF

v_call: TRBV6-5
d_call: TRBD1
j_call: TRBJ1-6
clone_size: -
cdr3_nt: TGTGCCAGCAGTTACGGACAGGGTAGTTCACCCCTCCACTTT
cdr3_aa: CASSYGQGSSPLHF

v_call: TRBV30
d_call: TRBD1
j_call: TRBJ2-3
clone_size: -
cdr3_nt: TGTGCCTGGAGTGGAGACAGGGTAGGGTATTTT
cdr3_aa: CAWSGDRVGYF

v_call: TRBV28
d_call: -
j_call: TRBJ1-1
clone_size: -
cdr3_nt: TGTGCCAGCAGGGGCCTTAACACTGAAGCTTTCTTT
cdr3_aa: CASRGLNTEAFF

v_call: TRBV6-5
d_call: -
j_call: TRBJ1-5
clone_size: once
cdr3_nt: TGTGCCAGCTCCTTTAGCAGGGAGGGACAGCCCCAGCATTTT
cdr3_aa: CASSFSREGQPQHF

v_call: TRBV5-8
d_call: -
j_call: TRBJ1-2
clone_size: -
cdr3_nt: TGTGCCAGCAGGCCCGCGGGCTATGGCTACACCTTC
cdr3_aa: CASRPAGYGYTF

v_call: TRBV2
d_call: TRBD1
j_call: TRBJ2-7
clone_size: -
cdr3_nt: TGTGCCAGCCTTCTCCCCTCACAGGGGACCTACGAGCAGTACTTC
cdr3_aa: CASLLPSQGTYEQYF

v_call: TRBV19
d_call: TRBD1
j_call: TRBJ1-1
clone_size: -
cdr3_nt: TGTGCCAGTAGTCGCCGGCCCGGACAGGCGAACACTGAAGCTTTCTTT
cdr3_aa: CASSRRPGQANTEAFF

v_call: TRBV10-2
d_call: -
j_call: TRBJ2-7
clone_size: -
cdr3_nt: TGCGCCAGCAGTGAATCTCGCGGGGCCTACGAGCAGTACTTC
cdr3_aa: CASSESRGAYEQYF

v_call: TRBV19
d_call: -
j_call: TRBJ1-5
clone_size: once
cdr3_nt: TGTGCCAGTAGTGCGGGTCAGGGGAGCCAGCCCCAGCATTTT
cdr3_aa: CASSAGQGSQPQHF

v_call: TRBV27
d_call: -
j_call: TRBJ2-7
clone_size: -
cdr3_nt: TGTGCCAGCGCTCTCGGAGGGCCCTCCGAGCAGTACTTC
cdr3_aa: CASALGGPSEQYF

v_call: TRBV19
d_call: -
j_call: TRBJ2-4
clone_size: -
cdr3_nt: TGTGCCAGTAGTATTAGCGGATTAGCCAAAAACATTCAGTACTTC
cdr3_aa: CASSISGLAKNIQYF

v_call: TRBV2
d_call: TRBD2
j_call: TRBJ2-1
clone_size: -
cdr3_nt: TGTGCCAGCAGTTATCGGACTAGCGTAGGCAATGAGCAGTTCTTC
cdr3_aa: CASSYRTSVGNEQFF

v_call: TRBV7-2
d_call: -
j_call: TRBJ2-1
clone_size: once
cdr3_nt: TGTGCCAGCAGCTTAGTGCGGGGAGGTTACAATGAGCAGTTCTTC
cdr3_aa: CASSLVRGGYNEQFF

v_call: TRBV6-6
d_call: TRBD1
j_call: TRBJ1-4
clone_size: -
cdr3_nt: TGTGCCAGCAGGTGGACAGGGCAGTTAGTGGAAAAACTGTTTTTT
cdr3_aa: CASRWTGQLVEKLFF

v_call: TRBV19
d_call: -
j_call: TRBJ2-7
clone_size: -
cdr3_nt: TGTGCCAGTAGTATCCGGGGCCGGCGGGGCGAGCAGTACTTC
cdr3_aa: CASSIRGRRGEQYF

v_call: TRBV29-1
d_call: -
j_call: TRBJ1-2
clone_size: -
cdr3_nt: TGCAGCGTTGAACCAGGATCTAACTATGGCTACACCTTC
cdr3_aa: CSVEPGSNYGYTF

v_call: TRBV23-1
d_call: TRBD1
j_call: TRBJ1-3
clone_size: once
cdr3_nt: TGCGCCAGCAGTCAAGACAGGGGCGCCTCTGGAAACACCATATATTTT
cdr3_aa: CASSQDRGASGNTIYF

v_call: TRBV24-1
d_call: -
j_call: TRBJ2-2
clone_size: -
cdr3_nt: TGTGCCACCAGTGATTCATCCCCGGGGATAAACACCGGGGAGCTGTTTTTT
cdr3_aa: CATSDSSPGINTGELFF

v_call: TRBV7-3
d_call: -
j_call: TRBJ2-1
clone_size: -
cdr3_nt: TGTGCCAGCAGCTTGACGGCAGGGGCCAATGAGCAGTTCTTC
cdr3_aa: CASSLTAGANEQFF

v_call: TRBV25-1
d_call: -
j_call: TRBJ2-1
clone_size: -
cdr3_nt: TGTTCAAGCGGCTCCTACAATGAGCAGTTCTTC
cdr3_aa: CSSGSYNEQFF

v_call: TRBV27
d_call: TRBD2
j_call: TRBJ2-3
clone_size: -
cdr3_nt: TGTGCCAGCAGACTACTAGCGGGGGACACAGATACGCAGTATTTT
cdr3_aa: CASRLLAGDTDTQYF

v_call: TRBV5-4
d_call: TRBD2
j_call: TRBJ2-5
clone_size: -
cdr3_nt: TGTGCCAGCAGTCGGCCGGGGGGACAAGAGACCCAGTACTTC
cdr3_aa: CASSRPGGQETQYF

v_call: TRBV6-2/TRBV6-3
d_call: TRBD1
j_call: TRBJ1-6
clone_size: -
cdr3_nt: TGTGCCAGCAGTTCCGCGTGGGACAGGGGGCCAAATTCACCCCTCCACTTT
cdr3_aa: CASSSAWDRGPNSPLHF

v_call: TRBV2
d_call: -
j_call: TRBJ1-3
clone_size: -
cdr3_nt: TGTGCCAGCAATGGACTCGTCAGCTCTGGAAACACCATATATTTT
cdr3_aa: CASNGLVSSGNTIYF

v_call: TRBV28
d_call: -
j_call: TRBJ1-1
clone_size: many
cdr3_nt: TGTGCCAGCAGTGGACAGAGTTTGAACACTGAAGCTTTCTTT
cdr3_aa: CASSGQSLNTEAFF

v_call: TRBV12-5
d_call: TRBD1
j_call: TRBJ2-5
clone_size: -
cdr3_nt: TGTGCTAGTGGTTCGGACAGGGGGCAACTAGGAGAGACCCAGTACTTC
cdr3_aa: CASGSDRGQLGETQYF

v_call: TRBV5-1
d_call: TRBD1
j_call: TRBJ1-1
clone_size: -
cdr3_nt: TGCGCCAGCAGCGCCTTGACAGGGACGGACACTGAAGCTTTCTTT
cdr3_aa: CASSALTGTDTEAFF

v_call: TRBV4-1
d_call: -
j_call: TRBJ1-4
clone_size: -
cdr3_nt: TGCGCCAGCAGCCAAGATCGGGACATCGCCTCTCAAAAACTGTTTTTT
cdr3_aa: CASSQDRDIASQKLFF

v_call: TRBV5-5
d_call: -
j_call: TRBJ2-1
clone_size: -
cdr3_nt: TGTGCCAGCAGCGTAGAGGGAGATCCCTACAATGAGCAGTTCTTC
cdr3_aa: CASSVEGDPYNEQFF